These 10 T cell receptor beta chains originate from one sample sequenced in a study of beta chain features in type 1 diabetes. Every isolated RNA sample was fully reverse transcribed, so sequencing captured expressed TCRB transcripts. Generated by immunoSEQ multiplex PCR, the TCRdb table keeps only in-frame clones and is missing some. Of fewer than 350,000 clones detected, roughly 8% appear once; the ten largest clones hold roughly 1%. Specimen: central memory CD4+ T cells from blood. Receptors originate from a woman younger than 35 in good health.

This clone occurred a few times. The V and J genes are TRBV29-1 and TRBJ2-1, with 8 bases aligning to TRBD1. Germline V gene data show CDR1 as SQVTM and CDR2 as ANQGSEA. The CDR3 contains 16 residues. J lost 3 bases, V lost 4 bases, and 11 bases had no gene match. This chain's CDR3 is CSVVARLDRVYNEQFF. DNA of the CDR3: TGCAGCGTTGTCGCCCGATTGGACAGGGTCTACAATGAGCAGTTCTTC.

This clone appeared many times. The DNA for the CDR3 is TGTGCCAGCAGCTTAGGGCTTATCACCGGGGAGCTGTTTTTT. Its protein product is CASSLGLITGELFF. The chain links TRBV7-2 to TRBJ2-2; D unclear. The V end lost 1 base, the J end lost 4 bases, and 7 bases lay between the germline ends. Germline V gene sequence: CDR1 SGHTA, CDR2 FQGNSA. This CDR3 has 14 amino acids.

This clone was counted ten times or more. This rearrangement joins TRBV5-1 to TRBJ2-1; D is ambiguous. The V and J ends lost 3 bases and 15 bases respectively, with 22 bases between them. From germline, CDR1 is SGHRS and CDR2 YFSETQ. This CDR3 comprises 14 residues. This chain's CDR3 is CASSSPLEPSVPFF. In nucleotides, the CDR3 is TGCGCCAGCAGCTCCCCGTTAGAACCATCGGTACCGTTCTTC.

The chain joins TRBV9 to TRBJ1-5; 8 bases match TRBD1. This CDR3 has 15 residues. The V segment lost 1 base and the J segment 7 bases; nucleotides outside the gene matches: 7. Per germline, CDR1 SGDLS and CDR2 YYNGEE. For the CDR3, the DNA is TGTGCCAGCAGCGTAAATGGCGACAGGGGCCAGCCCCAGCATTTT. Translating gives CASSVNGDRGQPQHF.

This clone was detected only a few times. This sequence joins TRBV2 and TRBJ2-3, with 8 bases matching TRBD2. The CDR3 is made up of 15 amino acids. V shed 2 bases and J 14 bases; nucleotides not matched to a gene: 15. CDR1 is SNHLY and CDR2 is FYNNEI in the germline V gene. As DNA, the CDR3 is TGTGCCAGCAGTGAAATTGGAACTAGCGGACATCTTGCGTATTTT. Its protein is CASSEIGTSGHLAYF.

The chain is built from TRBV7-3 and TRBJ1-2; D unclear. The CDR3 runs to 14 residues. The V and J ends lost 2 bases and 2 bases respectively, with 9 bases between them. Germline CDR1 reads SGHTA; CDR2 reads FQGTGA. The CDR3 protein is CASSLQPPNYGYTF. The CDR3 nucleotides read TGTGCCAGCAGCTTACAACCACCGAACTATGGCTACACCTTC.

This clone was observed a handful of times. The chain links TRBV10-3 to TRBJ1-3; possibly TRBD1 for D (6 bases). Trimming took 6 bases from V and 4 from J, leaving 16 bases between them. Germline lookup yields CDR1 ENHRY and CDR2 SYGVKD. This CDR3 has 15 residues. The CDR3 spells CAIRGTGSSGNTIYF. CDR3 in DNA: TGTGCCATCAGAGGAACAGGGTCGTCGGGAAACACCATATATTTT.

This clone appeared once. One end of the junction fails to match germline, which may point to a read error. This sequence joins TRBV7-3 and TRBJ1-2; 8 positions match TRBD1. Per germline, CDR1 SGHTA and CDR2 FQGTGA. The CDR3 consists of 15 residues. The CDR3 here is CASSSGATGDVLNGF. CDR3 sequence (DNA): TGTGCCAGCAGCTCCGGGGCGACAGGGGACGTTCTTAATGGATTC.

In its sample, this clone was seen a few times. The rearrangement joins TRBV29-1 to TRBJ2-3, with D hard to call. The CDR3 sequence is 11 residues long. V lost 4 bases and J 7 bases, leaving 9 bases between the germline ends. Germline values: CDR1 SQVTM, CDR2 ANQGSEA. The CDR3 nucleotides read TGCAGCGTTGTGCCCGGACATACGCAGTATTTT. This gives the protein CSVVPGHTQYF.

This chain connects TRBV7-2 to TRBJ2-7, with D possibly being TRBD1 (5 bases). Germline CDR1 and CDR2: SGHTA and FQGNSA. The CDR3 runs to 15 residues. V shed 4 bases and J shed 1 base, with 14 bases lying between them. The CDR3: CASSYNPDTSYEQYV. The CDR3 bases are TGTGCCAGCAGCTACAATCCGGACACGTCCTACGAGCAGTACGTC.